These 2 T cell receptor beta chains share one sample of origin, sequenced in a study of response to subunit inactivated influenza vaccine. Each CDR3 protein is one row after TCRdb ran MiXCR on the RT-PCR reads. Of roughly 650,000 distinct CDR3 sequences detected, 14% appear once; the ten largest clones hold approximately 7.6%. Sequences were derived from PBMCs from blood, sampled 14 to 15 days before vaccination. The receptors were sampled from a man aged 50 or older who received an inactivated influenza vaccine.

This clonotype showed up just a few times. CDR3 nucleotide sequence: TGCGCCAGCACCAGGGACAGGGGCTACAATGAGCAGTTCTTC. Amino acids: CASTRDRGYNEQFF. This chain uses TRBV5-1 with TRBJ2-1; 10 bases agree with TRBD1. The germline gives CDR1 SGHRS, CDR2 YFSETQ. Trimming at V came to 6 bases and at J to 3 bases, leaving 3 bases not matched to a gene. There are 14 residues in the CDR3.

Only a few counts were recorded for this clonotype. In nucleotides, the CDR3 is TGTGCCAGCAGCCCGGGGGCCGAGAACACTGAAGCTTTCTTT. Translating it yields CASSPGAENTEAFF. The J gene is TRBJ1-1, the V gene TRBV7-9; D is perhaps TRBD1 (6 bases). The germline V gene has CDR1 SEHNR and CDR2 FQNEAQ (reference sequence). The V end lost 5 bases, the J end lost 1 base, and 11 bases lay between the germline ends. The CDR3 runs 14 residues.